This T cell receptor (beta chain) was sequenced during a study of CD8+ T cells in alopecia areata. Study-level findings and limits: Lesional tissue from the scalp (especially in alopecia totalis/universalis) showed higher clonality than normal scalp.

Details on this clone: As yet, its antigen is unknown. The junction departs from the called germline gene at one end, perhaps through a read error.

There are 13 residues in the CDR3. From germline, CDR1 is SQVTM and CDR2 ANQGSEA. Following RNA extraction, reverse transcription yielded cDNA that acted as the sequencing template. The assay was immunoSEQ multiplex PCR, and TCRdb's table has in-frame clones only and misses some. The profile shows over 85,000 clones, under 45% of them singletons. The chain combines TRBV29-1 with TRBJ2-3, with 7 bases identical to TRBD2. The TCR originated in a human donor with alopecia areata. The sample comprised CD4+ T cells sorted from blood. In DNA form, the CDR3 reads TGCAGCGTTGAAGAGACTAGCAGAGATACGCAGTATTTT. This gives the protein CSVEETSRDTQYF.